The T cell receptor (beta chain) under discussion was sequenced for a study of T-cell memory formation after mild COVID-19. As for the study in general: Each donor largely had its own TCR clusters. Regarding the study as a whole: Within pre-infection memory, some responding clones were found, suggesting cross-reactive memory joined.

TCRdb redid the calling of the 5' RACE reads with MiXCR, one entry per CDR3 protein. The data show roughly 380,000 distinct CDR3 sequences, with 25% to 30% seen just once and roughly 14% held by the top ten. This CDR3 is built from 14 residues. Trimming removed 10 bases at V and 4 bases at J, with 19 bases between. This clonotype was counted a few times. Its antigen is not known. The clonotype originates from an adult woman who had mild COVID-19 (a few samples of this study predate the infection). Cell type and time point are not known. J is TRBJ2-5 and V is TRBV23-1, with D tentatively TRBD2 (5 bases). TRBV23-1 is recorded as an ORF, its role being uncertain. Sequenced material: PBMCs or a T cell subset sorted from them (not recorded which). The CDR3 DNA is TGCGCCATCAGAAACCACCTCGGAGGAGAGACCCAGTACTTC. This codes for CAIRNHLGGETQYF.